The 23 T cell receptor beta chains in this list originate from one sample, sequenced in a study of T cell responses to AZD1222 COVID-19 vaccine. Generated by immunoSEQ multiplex PCR, the TCRdb table keeps only in-frame clones and is missing some. Here the sample spans about 160,000 clones, about 91% being singletons. This specimen was peripheral blood, taken 28 days after the second AZD1222 dose. These receptors were obtained from an adult who received the AZD1222 COVID-19 vaccine.

The chain couples TRBV5-1 to TRBJ1-1; D is perhaps TRBD1 (6 bases). CDR1 is SGHRS and CDR2 is YFSETQ in the germline V gene. With 3 bases removed from V and 8 bases from J, the gap between germline ends came to 17 bases. This CDR3 spans 14 amino acids. The CDR3 here is CASSWKLGAGEAFF. The CDR3 region has the DNA TGCGCCAGCAGCTGGAAACTGGGGGCAGGGGAAGCTTTCTTT.

V and J are TRBV5-4 and TRBJ2-3; 15 bases are shared with TRBD2. Trimming cost V 4 bases and J 5 bases; bases outside gene matches: 5. The CDR3 length is 16 residues. CDR1 is SGHNT, CDR2 YYREEE, per germline (reference sequence). Here the CDR3 DNA reads TGTGCCAGCAGCGCCGGGACTAGCGGGGGGCTAGATACGCAGTATTTT. Protein sequence: CASSAGTSGGLDTQYF.

The chain joins TRBV7-2 to TRBJ2-7; perhaps TRBD1 as D (5 bases). Between the trimmed V and J ends, which lost 3 bases and 2 bases, there was a span of 8 bases. The V gene's germline CDR1 is SGHTA and CDR2 FQGNSA. The CDR3 extends over 13 amino acids. The CDR3 here is CASSFVQAYEQYF. In DNA, the CDR3 is TGTGCCAGCAGCTTCGTACAGGCCTACGAGCAGTACTTC.

The chain carries TRBV12-5 and TRBJ2-2, with D uncertain. The length of the CDR3 is 14 residues. Germline lookup yields CDR1 LGHNT and CDR2 FRNRAP. Trimming removed 6 bases from V and 7 bases from J, with 15 bases in between. The CDR3 is CASGSGPKVGELFF. DNA of the CDR3: TGTGCTAGTGGCTCCGGCCCCAAGGTCGGGGAGCTGTTTTTT.

The gene calls are TRBV9 and TRBJ1-2; D might be TRBD1 (5 bases). Trimming cost V 0 bases and J 7 bases, with 13 bases left between them. This CDR3 contains 14 residues. The germline V gene has CDR1 SGDLS and CDR2 YYNGEE. The CDR3, as DNA: TGTGCCAGCAGCGTAGCGGCAGGGCGGGCTGGCTACACCTTC. This encodes CASSVAAGRAGYTF.

This chain links TRBV19 with TRBJ2-1; TRBD1 agrees at 8 bases. This CDR3 region has 14 residues. Germline trimming cut 4 bases from V and 5 bases from J; bases unmatched to any gene: 4. CDR1 is LNHDA, CDR2 SQIVND, per germline (reference sequence). The CDR3 spells CASSTGQGHNEQFF. CDR3 coding DNA: TGTGCCAGTAGTACTGGACAGGGCCACAATGAGCAGTTCTTC.

The V gene is TRBV5-1, the J gene TRBJ1-2; a weak D match, TRBD1 (6 bases). This CDR3 has 12 amino acids. Germline assignment: CDR1 SGHRS and CDR2 YFSETQ. V dropped 4 bases and J dropped 4 bases, with 8 bases sitting between them. CDR3 bases: TGCGCCAGCAGCCCGGACAGCTATGGCTACACCTTC. Protein product: CASSPDSYGYTF.

The rearrangement joins TRBV5-1 to TRBJ1-6, with a possible D match to TRBD1 (6 bases). The V end was cut by 3 bases, the J end by 7 bases, with 17 bases between. Germline V gene sequence: CDR1 SGHRS, CDR2 YFSETQ. This CDR3 is 16 amino acids long. CDR3 bases: TGCGCCAGCAGCTCGCCGACCGGACAGAGAAATTCACCCCTCCACTTT. It encodes CASSSPTGQRNSPLHF.

The genes are TRBV18 and TRBJ1-1; possibly TRBD1 for D (6 bases). This CDR3 comprises 15 residues. CDR1 is KGHSH and CDR2 is LQKENI in the germline V gene. The germline V and J ends were trimmed by 5 bases and 4 bases, with 17 bases remaining between them. CDR3 bases: TGTGCCAGCTCATTAACACAGGGACGAGGCACTGAAGCTTTCTTT. Translating gives CASSLTQGRGTEAFF.

This rearrangement joins TRBV19 to TRBJ1-6; D is uncertain. Germline values: CDR1 LNHDA, CDR2 SQIVND (reference sequence). This CDR3 region has 15 residues. Trimming pared 6 bases from V and 1 base from J, leaving 10 bases between. The CDR3 DNA sequence: TGTGCCAGTAGCCCGGGAGGATCCTATAATTCACCCCTCCACTTT. It encodes CASSPGGSYNSPLHF.

The genes are TRBV5-1 and TRBJ2-5; 9 bases align to TRBD2. V was clipped by 5 bases and J by 2 bases; unmatched bases: 7. The CDR3 length is 15 residues. The germline V gene encodes CDR1 SGHRS and CDR2 YFSETQ. The CDR3 nucleotides are TGCGCCAGCAGTTGGGCGGGGGGGCTGCAAGAGACCCAGTACTTC. Residues: CASSWAGGLQETQYF.

This clone was seen only once. The chain couples TRBV15 to TRBJ2-7; the D gene could be TRBD1 or TRBD2 (5 bases each). The CDR3 consists of 13 residues. In germline, CDR1 is LNHNV, CDR2 YYDKDF (reference sequence). Trimming took off 9 bases at V and 0 bases at J, with 12 bases between the two ends. Here the CDR3 DNA reads TGTGCCACTGGGACGAGTAGCTCCTACGAGCAGTACTTC. It yields the protein CATGTSSSYEQYF.

The table lists this clone with a count of one. The rearrangement links TRBV19 to TRBJ1-1; 7 bases match TRBD1. CDR1 and CDR2 from the germline V gene are LNHDA and SQIVND (reference sequence). CDR3 length: 14 amino acids. Trimming cost V 2 bases and J 1 base; bases outside gene matches: 1. This CDR3 reads CASSIPGGNTEAFF. In DNA, the CDR3 is TGTGCCAGTAGTATACCAGGGGGGAACACTGAAGCTTTCTTT.

The chain has TRBV11-2 and TRBJ2-3; D might be TRBD1 (6 bases). CDR3 length: 13 amino acids. Trimming removed 4 bases at V and 3 bases at J, with 8 bases between. Germline CDR1 SGHAT, CDR2 FQNNGV. This CDR3 is CASSWTETDTQYF. The CDR3 DNA reads TGTGCCAGCAGCTGGACAGAAACAGATACGCAGTATTTT.

The rearrangement uses TRBV5-6 and TRBJ1-1; a possible D gene is TRBD1 (5 bases). This CDR3 is built from 14 residues. V lost 0 bases, J lost 4 bases, and 10 bases lay in between. Germline values: CDR1 SGHDT, CDR2 YYEEEE. The CDR3 nucleotides are TGTGCCAGCAGCTTGGTGGGGGACGGCACTGAAGCTTTCTTT. Protein sequence: CASSLVGDGTEAFF.

The chain combines TRBV7-9 with TRBJ1-1, with 7 bases that match TRBD1. Germline-derived CDR1 and CDR2 are SEHNR and FQNEAQ (reference sequence). J was trimmed by 1 base and V by 1 base; bases with no gene match: 3. This CDR3 is built from 15 residues. Here the CDR3 DNA reads TGTGCCAGCAGCTTAGGGGGACAGCCGAACACTGAAGCTTTCTTT. This codes for CASSLGGQPNTEAFF.

This clone has only a few counts. The rearrangement uses TRBV20-1 and TRBJ1-2, with D perhaps matching TRBD1 (6 bases). V gave up 6 bases and J gave up 8 bases, with 13 bases separating them. Per germline, CDR1 DFQATT and CDR2 SNEGSKA (reference sequence). The CDR3 runs to 11 residues. The chain's CDR3 is CSADQGTGYTF. CDR3 sequence (DNA): TGCAGTGCAGATCAGGGGACCGGCTACACCTTC.

This clone has more than one count but fewer than ten. The chain employs TRBV3-1 (or the pseudogene TRBV3-2) and TRBJ1-2; 12 bases agree with TRBD1. The CDR3 spans 16 residues. V lost 0 bases, J lost 8 bases, and 7 bases stayed unmatched. Germline V gives CDR1 LGHDT, CDR2 YNNKEL (reference sequence). CDR3: CASSQEGTGGDRGYTF. The CDR3 DNA reads TGTGCCAGCAGCCAAGAGGGGACAGGGGGCGATCGGGGCTACACCTTC.

This clone was seen once. V is TRBV11-3 and J is TRBJ2-3; D is perhaps TRBD1 (8 bases). Trimming pared 4 bases from V and 1 base from J, leaving 15 bases between. Germline V CDR1 and CDR2: SGHNT, YENEEA. The CDR3 sequence is 16 residues long. CDR3 in amino acids: CASSSVQGGGTDTQYF. The DNA for the CDR3 is TGTGCCAGCAGCTCGGTACAGGGGGGGGGCACAGATACGCAGTATTTT.

The table lists this clone with a count of one. The chain has TRBV5-1 and TRBJ1-6; tentative D call: TRBD1 (6 bases). Germline values: CDR1 SGHRS, CDR2 YFSETQ. The CDR3 has 13 residues. V lost 0 bases to trimming and J lost 14 bases, with 12 bases between them. DNA of the CDR3: TGCGCCAGCAGCTTGGATGTGAGGGGGACCCTCCACTTT. Its translation: CASSLDVRGTLHF.

The chain couples TRBV27 to TRBJ1-1, with 8 bases lining up with TRBD1. Germline lookup yields CDR1 MNHEY and CDR2 SMNVEV (reference sequence). The CDR3 has 14 residues. J gave up 5 bases and V 2 bases, and 4 bases lay outside the gene matches. CDR3 in amino acids: CASSLGTGVTEAFF. CDR3 nucleotide sequence: TGTGCCAGCAGTTTAGGGACAGGTGTTACTGAAGCTTTCTTT.

In its sample, this clone was seen once. The chain couples TRBV29-1 to TRBJ2-7; 7 bases line up with TRBD1. Looked up from germline, CDR1 is SQVTM and CDR2 is ANQGSEA. J gave up 2 bases and V 6 bases, and 10 bases lay outside the gene matches. The CDR3 extends over 14 amino acids. Here the CDR3 reads CSVANRGTTYEQYF. As DNA, the CDR3 is TGCAGCGTGGCCAACAGGGGCACGACCTACGAGCAGTACTTC.

The chain carries TRBV6-5 and TRBJ1-1; D is perhaps TRBD1 (5 bases). Germline V gene data show CDR1 as MNHEY and CDR2 as SVGAGI. The CDR3 has 15 residues. V lost 10 bases and J 0 bases, leaving 18 bases between the germline ends. CDR3 protein: CATFQKGQLNTEAFF. CDR3 sequence (DNA): TGTGCCACCTTCCAGAAGGGGCAGTTGAACACTGAAGCTTTCTTT.